This T cell receptor (beta chain) was identified in a study of CD8 T cells in Susac syndrome. CDR1 and CDR2 from the germline V gene are MNHEY and SVGAGI. V was clipped by 2 bases and J by 4 bases; unmatched bases: 8. There are 18 residues in the CDR3. The RNA, about 0.45 to 1 ug, was put through reverse transcription using random hexamers. In TCRdb, the immunoSEQ multiplex PCR reads were re-called with MiXCR into one record per CDR3 protein. The table lists approximately 70,000 distinct CDR3 sequences, approximately 95% of them singletons. This clonotype has just one count. The sample was CD8+ T cells from PBMCs. The receptor comes from a human donor in good health. The rearrangement links TRBV6-5 to TRBJ2-2, with TRBD2 identical over 12 bases. This CDR3 reads CASSYPRTSGEGTGELFF. Written as DNA, the CDR3 is TGTGCCAGCAGTTACCCCAGGACTAGCGGGGAGGGCACCGGGGAGCTGTTTTTT.